These 26 T cell receptor beta chains were sequenced from one sample in a study of T-cell reconstitution after alpha-beta-depleted transplantation in children. The authors prepared the TCRbeta library with unique molecular identifiers. Via MiXCR, TCRdb re-called the PCR reads, giving one row per CDR3 protein. Of about 220,000 distinct CDR3 sequences in the sample, approximately 17% were seen once. Source: PBMCs, mostly from graft donor cells, taken 360 days after TCRalphabeta/CD19-depleted stem cell transplant. The receptors here all came from a male patient aged 2-15 years who had a stem cell transplant for acute lymphoblastic leukemia, so the T cells may come from the graft donor.

The CDR3 DNA follows: TGTGCCAGCAGCGCCGCGGAGCGGGTTCGCTCCTACAATGAGCAGTTCTTC. It is translated as CASSAAERVRSYNEQFF. The rearrangement links TRBV7-9 to TRBJ2-1; D is perhaps TRBD2 (6 bases). In germline, CDR1 is SEHNR, CDR2 FQNEAQ (reference sequence). The CDR3 is 17 amino acids. The ends were cut back, 5 bases at V and 0 bases at J, with 17 bases in the middle.

The chain links TRBV12-3 or TRBV12-4 to TRBJ2-3; D ambiguous. The CDR3 covers 15 residues. V was cut by 1 base and J by 0 bases, with 8 bases left in between. The CDR3 reads CASSLVVASTDTQYF. In nucleotides, the CDR3 is TGTGCCAGCAGTTTAGTTGTGGCTAGCACAGATACGCAGTATTTT.

This clonotype has a handful of counts. The V and J genes are TRBV29-1 and TRBJ2-4, with TRBD2 as a possible D gene (7 bases). From germline, CDR1 is SQVTM and CDR2 ANQGSEA. The CDR3 runs to 14 residues. V was pared by 4 bases and J by 5 bases, with 15 bases between. The CDR3 reads CSVGGGAPENIQYF. CDR3 nucleotide sequence: TGCAGCGTTGGAGGGGGGGCACCCGAAAACATTCAGTACTTC.

V gene TRBV12-3 or TRBV12-4 combines with J gene TRBJ2-7; 10 positions agree with TRBD2. The CDR3 consists of 15 residues. The V segment lost 4 bases and the J segment 2 bases; nucleotides outside the gene matches: 5. The DNA of the CDR3 is TGTGCCAGCAGTTCCGAGCGGGGGGGCCCCTACGAGCAGTACTTC. Its protein product is CASSSERGGPYEQYF.

V gene TRBV29-1 combines with J gene TRBJ2-5; tentatively, D is TRBD2 (6 bases). The CDR3 spans 14 residues. Looked up from germline, CDR1 is SQVTM and CDR2 is ANQGSEA. Trimming removed 6 bases from V and 4 bases from J, with 18 bases in between. CDR3 coding DNA: TGCAGCGTCTGGGGTGGAGGGTATCGAGAGACCCAGTACTTC. Translating gives CSVWGGGYRETQYF. The variable domain in full, completed from reference TRBV29-1 and TRBJ2-5, reads SAVISQKPSRDICQRGTSLTIQCQVDSQVTMMFWYRQQPGQSLTLIATANQGSEATYESGFVIDKFPISRPNLTFSTLTVSNMSPEDSSIYLCSVWGGGYRETQYFGPGTRLLVL.

This clonotype was detected a few times. The rearrangement links TRBV4-1 to TRBJ1-2, with 9 bases identical to TRBD1. Germline CDR1 MGHRA, CDR2 YSYEKL. V lost 6 bases and J lost 7; bases outside the gene matches: 6. The CDR3 runs 13 residues. CDR3: CASRGTGSPGYTF. For the CDR3, the DNA is TGCGCCAGCAGGGGGACAGGGTCTCCTGGCTACACCTTC.

The rearrangement uses TRBV12-3 or TRBV12-4 and TRBJ2-3; tentatively, D is TRBD2 (6 bases). V gave up 5 bases and J gave up 0 bases, with 12 bases separating them. There are 15 residues in the CDR3. The CDR3 here is CASSNDGLSTDTQYF. As DNA, the CDR3 is TGTGCCAGCAGTAATGACGGACTAAGCACAGATACGCAGTATTTT.

Points on this clonotype: A much larger clone is a single base away; this may be a read error. V gene TRBV12-3 or TRBV12-4 combines with J gene TRBJ2-7; a weak D match, TRBD1 (5 bases). CDR3 size: 14 residues. CDR3 bases: TGTGCCAGCAGTCTAACAGGTATAGGCTACCAGCAGTACTTC. Protein: CASSLTGIGYQQYF.

At least ten counts were recorded for this clonotype. CDR3: CASSVGSTYNTGELFF. The CDR3 nucleotides are TGTGCCAGCAGCGTAGGAAGCACCTACAACACCGGGGAGCTGTTTTTT. This chain links TRBV9 with TRBJ2-2, with D unclear. The CDR3 extends over 16 amino acids. V dropped 0 bases and J dropped 2 bases, with 11 bases sitting between them. CDR1 and CDR2 from the germline V gene are SGDLS and YYNGEE.

This chain uses TRBV28 with TRBJ2-1; 8 bases are shared with TRBD2. The CDR3 is made up of 15 amino acids. V lost 2 bases to trimming and J lost 8 bases; unmatched junction nucleotides: 8. Germline V gives CDR1 MDHEN, CDR2 SYDVKM. The CDR3 region is CASSLTRLALDEQFF. DNA for the CDR3: TGTGCCAGCAGTTTAACTCGACTAGCGTTAGATGAGCAGTTCTTC.

This clonotype occurred a few times. The J gene is TRBJ2-3, the V gene TRBV7-2; TRBD2 matches at 11 bases. V dropped 5 bases and J dropped 1; count of bases not matched to a gene: 2. Germline V CDR1 and CDR2: SGHTA, FQGNSA. This CDR3 region has 15 residues. CDR3 residues: CASSQGLAGTDTQYF. DNA for the CDR3: TGTGCCAGCAGCCAGGGACTAGCGGGCACAGATACGCAGTATTTT.

The chain joins TRBV4-2 to TRBJ1-1; no firm D call. The CDR3 totals 15 residues. Germline V gives CDR1 LGHNA, CDR2 YNFKEQ. With 1 base removed from V and 6 bases from J, the gap between germline ends came to 15 bases. The CDR3 region has the DNA TGTGCCAGCAGCCAAGCAGGATCAGGCGGCGCTGAAGCTTTCTTT. Translating gives CASSQAGSGGAEAFF.

This clonotype came up a few times. This chain joins TRBV7-8 and TRBJ2-3, with TRBD1 identical over 8 bases. This CDR3 is built from 14 residues. Per the germline V gene, CDR1 is SGHVS and CDR2 is FQNEAQ. The V gene end was trimmed by 3 bases and the J gene end by 8 bases; junction bases not matched to a gene: 7. The CDR3 loop is CASSFRQGLVTQYF. Here the CDR3 DNA reads TGTGCCAGCAGCTTTAGACAGGGGCTCGTTACGCAGTATTTT.

The rearrangement joins TRBV7-2 to TRBJ2-3; D unclear. The CDR3 loop spans 15 amino acids. V dropped 5 bases and J dropped 6 bases, with 18 bases sitting between them. Per germline, CDR1 SGHTA and CDR2 FQGNSA. The CDR3 region is CASSPRPGSADTQYF. CDR3 in DNA: TGTGCCAGCAGCCCCCGCCCCGGGTCAGCGGATACGCAGTATTTT.

The CDR3 spells CASSLAPRTGELFF. CDR3 nucleotide sequence: TGTGCCAGCAGCTTAGCCCCCCGAACCGGGGAGCTGTTTTTT. V and J are TRBV7-2 and TRBJ2-2; D uncertain. V was pared by 0 bases and J by 5 bases, with 7 bases between. CDR1 SGHTA and CDR2 FQGNSA come from the germline V gene. This CDR3 has 14 amino acids.

This clonotype was detected only a few times. The chain is built from TRBV6-5 and TRBJ2-5, with 9 bases that match TRBD1. The CDR3 is 16 amino acids. CDR1 is MNHEY, CDR2 SVGAGI, per germline. V gave up 3 bases and J gave up 5 bases; unmatched junction bases: 10. The CDR3 sequence: CASSYSGTGRRETQYF. CDR3 bases: TGTGCCAGCAGTTATTCCGGGACAGGGAGGAGGGAGACCCAGTACTTC.

This clonotype was counted many times. The V gene is TRBV27, the J gene TRBJ2-7; D is perhaps TRBD2 (6 bases). The CDR3 extends over 15 amino acids. V was clipped by 5 bases and J by 0 bases, with 14 bases between them. Germline CDR1 is MNHEY and CDR2 is SMNVEV (reference sequence). The CDR3 region has the DNA TGTGCCAGCAGTCCCCTGGACTACTTCTCCTACGAGCAGTACTTC. Translated, it gives CASSPLDYFSYEQYF.

This chain links TRBV2 with TRBJ2-2; tentatively, D is TRBD2 (5 bases). Germline V gene sequence: CDR1 SNHLY, CDR2 FYNNEI. This CDR3 spans 15 amino acids. Deletions cut 6 bases from V and 4 bases from J, with 15 bases between. This CDR3 reads CASRGFGGLTGELFF. The CDR3 nucleotides read TGTGCCAGCAGGGGGTTCGGAGGACTCACCGGGGAGCTGTTTTTT.

This clonotype has a single count. The chain recombines TRBV30 with TRBJ2-2, with 10 bases matching TRBD1. Trimming at V came to 1 base and at J to 3 bases, leaving 2 bases not matched to a gene. CDR3 length: 15 residues. CDR1 and CDR2 from the germline V gene are GTSNPN and SVGIG (reference sequence). The CDR3 spells CAWSGDRGYTGELFF. DNA of the CDR3: TGTGCCTGGAGTGGGGACAGGGGATACACCGGGGAGCTGTTTTTT.

This clonotype was observed many times. The chain carries TRBV6-5 and TRBJ2-7, with D possibly being TRBD2 (5 bases). The germline V gene encodes CDR1 MNHEY and CDR2 SVGAGI. Trimming took off 5 bases at V and 1 base at J, with 15 bases between the two ends. The CDR3 length is 15 residues. The CDR3, as DNA: TGTGCCAGCAGTCTTCGGAGCGGCATATCCTACGAGCAGTACTTC. This encodes CASSLRSGISYEQYF.

This clonotype was detected a few times. The chain recombines TRBV4-3 with TRBJ2-3; perhaps TRBD2 as D (6 bases). Deletions cut 0 bases from V and 2 bases from J, with 12 bases between. Per germline, CDR1 LGHNA and CDR2 YSLEER. The CDR3 loop spans 16 amino acids. The CDR3: CASSQEGASDTDTQYF. In DNA form, the CDR3 reads TGCGCCAGCAGCCAAGAAGGGGCTAGCGACACAGATACGCAGTATTTT.

This clonotype has only a few counts. This rearrangement joins TRBV20-1 to TRBJ2-2; 9 positions match TRBD1. The length of the CDR3 is 14 residues. The germline V gene encodes CDR1 DFQATT and CDR2 SNEGSKA (reference sequence). V shed 5 bases and J 3 bases; nucleotides not matched to a gene: 4. CDR3 loop: CSAPGQGDTGELFF. Here the CDR3 DNA reads TGCAGTGCTCCGGGACAGGGAGACACCGGGGAGCTGTTTTTT.

This clonotype was found a few times. The CDR3 sequence is CSVKGRENYNEQFF. CDR3 DNA: TGCAGCGTTAAAGGACGGGAGAACTACAATGAGCAGTTCTTC. V usage is TRBV29-1 and J usage is TRBJ2-1; D perhaps matches TRBD2 (6 bases). Trimming removed 5 bases from V and 3 bases from J, with 14 bases in between. The CDR3 spans 14 residues. CDR1 and CDR2 from the germline V gene are SQVTM and ANQGSEA.

This rearrangement joins TRBV5-6 to TRBJ2-7; 9 positions match TRBD1. The germline gives CDR1 SGHDT, CDR2 YYEEEE. V gave up 4 bases and J gave up 6 bases; unmatched junction bases: 8. CDR3 length: 14 amino acids. The CDR3 here is CASSMTGGGREQYF. The DNA of the CDR3 is TGTGCCAGCAGCATGACAGGGGGAGGACGCGAGCAGTACTTC.

The chain carries TRBV7-8 and TRBJ2-2, with D possibly TRBD2 on 5 matching bases. Looked up from germline, CDR1 is SGHVS and CDR2 is FQNEAQ. V was clipped by 8 bases and J by 1 base, with 14 bases between them. CDR3 length: 15 residues. CDR3 residues: CASSGEGLNTGELFF. DNA of the CDR3: TGTGCCAGCTCTGGTGAGGGCCTGAACACCGGGGAGCTGTTTTTT. The full variable domain, with the rest looked up from reference TRBV7-8 and TRBJ2-2, is GAGVSQSPRYKVAKRGQDVALRCDPISGHVSLFWYQQALGQGPEFLTYFQNEAQLDKSGLPSDRFFAERPEGSVSTLKIQRTQQEDSAVYLCASSGEGLNTGELFFGEGSRLTVL.

This clonotype was counted only a few times. This sequence joins TRBV3-1 and TRBJ2-7, with no clear D. The CDR3 extends over 15 amino acids. The germline gives CDR1 LGHDT, CDR2 YNNKEL (reference sequence). Deletions cut 3 bases from V and 4 bases from J, with 16 bases between. Written as DNA, the CDR3 is TGTGCCAGCAGCCACCAAGGACGCAGCAGGTACGAGCAGTACTTC. This gives the protein CASSHQGRSRYEQYF.